A selection of T cell receptor beta chains follows, all from one sample in a study of CD8+ T cells in alopecia areata. Only in-frame clones appear in the TCRdb table, and some are missing; sequencing was by immunoSEQ multiplex PCR. The sample carries 55,000 to 70,000 clones, approximately 46% recorded once. The starting material was CD8+ T cells sorted from blood, obtained at week 0. Every receptor here comes from a human donor with alopecia areata. Both conserved end residues are part of each CDR3. A D gene is named only where the DNA matches it firmly. Clone size is shown for a subset of rows, as once, few, many or a class of expanded clone.

CDR3nt: TGTGCCAGCAGCTTGCAACAGGGGGTCTATGGCTACACCTTC
CDR3aa: CASSLQQGVYGYTF
abundance: few
d_gene: TRBD1
v_gene: TRBV7-2
j_gene: TRBJ1-2

CDR3nt: TGCGCCAGCAGCCAAGATGGAGGGGGCAGAGAGACCCAGTACTTC
CDR3aa: CASSQDGGGRETQYF
abundance: many
d_gene: -
v_gene: TRBV4-1
j_gene: TRBJ2-5

CDR3nt: TGCAGCGTTGAAGAGGACAGGGTGTCCTACGAGCAGTACTTC
CDR3aa: CSVEEDRVSYEQYF
abundance: -
d_gene: TRBD1
v_gene: TRBV29-1
j_gene: TRBJ2-7

CDR3nt: TGCAGCGTTGAAGGGGCCGCCACCGGGAGGGAGACCCAGTACTTC
CDR3aa: CSVEGAATGRETQYF
abundance: -
d_gene: TRBD2
v_gene: TRBV29-1
j_gene: TRBJ2-5

CDR3nt: TGTGCCAGCCGGGAGCTGGGAGGAAACACCATATATTTT
CDR3aa: CASRELGGNTIYF
abundance: -
d_gene: -
v_gene: TRBV6-6
j_gene: TRBJ1-3

CDR3nt: TGTGCCAGCAGTCAAGCGGGAGCGGGTGATACGCAGTATTTT
CDR3aa: CASSQAGAGDTQYF
abundance: -
d_gene: TRBD2
v_gene: TRBV9
j_gene: TRBJ2-3

CDR3nt: TGTGCCAGCAGCGGTGAGCGGGGATCATCCTACAATGAGCAGTTCTTC
CDR3aa: CASSGERGSSYNEQFF
abundance: -
d_gene: TRBD2
v_gene: TRBV9
j_gene: TRBJ2-1

CDR3nt: TGTGCCAGCAGCTTATGGCGGGGAGAGACCCAGTACTTC
CDR3aa: CASSLWRGETQYF
abundance: once
d_gene: -
v_gene: TRBV7-3
j_gene: TRBJ2-5

CDR3nt: TGTGCCACCAGGAAAGGGACAGGGGTCTACGAGCAGTACTTC
CDR3aa: CATRKGTGVYEQYF
abundance: -
d_gene: TRBD1
v_gene: TRBV15
j_gene: TRBJ2-7

CDR3nt: TGTGCCAGCAGCCTTAGCGGGGCCCATTTGACCCAGTACTTC
CDR3aa: CASSLSGAHLTQYF
abundance: few
d_gene: TRBD2
v_gene: TRBV25-1
j_gene: TRBJ2-5